This T cell receptor beta chain was retrieved from a study of blood T cell repertoires in COVID-19 (dated by TCRdb to about 2020). In terms of the full investigation: Samples covering the acute and convalescent phases of COVID-19 were provided by collaborators in the United States, Italy and Spain. The material from the prospective study consisted of cDNA or gDNA derived from T cells, B-cell-depleted T cells, or PBMCs. Deeply sampled blood TCRbeta repertoires from subjects exposed to, actively infected with, or recovered from COVID-19 were included in the dataset. The repertoires were released in a freely available public database meant as a resource for research on the immune response to SARS-CoV-2. Samples came from the ongoing ImmuneRACE study (first 160 participants) plus 1,254 subjects from 6 global collaborators. The sample metadata nearly always contained a de-identified subject ID, COVID-19 status, age in years and sex. Where HLA class I and class II types were available, the types were taken from metadata supplied by the sample provider, not from assay-based typing. Beyond this particular receptor, the publication reports: The amount of clinical and demographic metadata varied by source and participant and was provided uncurated.

TCRbeta CDR3 regions were amplified from genomic DNA by means of the immunoSEQ Assay, a bias-controlled multiplex PCR. Regarding the original processing steps: Nucleated cell counts per sample were estimated from amplification of reference gene primers within the assay. Sequence reads were collapsed and filtered to measure the absolute abundance of every unique TCRbeta CDR3 rearrangement. Productive Simpson clonality was computed per sample as the square root of Simpson's diversity index over productive rearrangements. Held by TCRdb, this immuneACCESS table contains in-frame sequences only and omits some clones. Under half of the omission traces to an unresolved V gene where checked; the cause of the rest is unknown. D and trimming come from the DNA, and the V and J calls and clone size come from that table. In all, the sample holds approximately 70,000 clones, and about 90% of those were seen once. The ten largest clones add up to roughly 14% of the sample.

Reading the germline V gene (reference sequence) gives CDR1 SEHNR and CDR2 FQNEAQ. Inclusive of the bounding cysteine and phenylalanine, the CDR3 is 11 residues long. Of all the DNA, just the CDR3 is kept, 33 bases in frame from base 1. Trimming leaves V shorter by 7 bases and J shorter by 10 bases, with the junction holding 4 bases beyond the gene matches. Each collaborating institution followed its own protocols to collect whole blood in K2EDTA tubes. Collaborator samples were shipped for TCRbeta analysis as frozen whole blood, isolated PBMCs, or DNA extracted from either sample type. Concerning this clone itself: The antigen it recognizes is unknown. The record has no base qualities; no much larger clone is one base away.

The specimen was peripheral blood. The TCR originated in a human donor with active COVID-19. The donor label of this sample is uncertain. The chain joins TRBV7-9 to TRBJ2-3; the junction holds 8 bases that match TRBD2. The CDR3 protein sequence reads: CASNLGGAQYF. The bases are TGTGCCAGCAACCTCGGGGGGGCGCAGTATTTT. Joined to the reference TRBV7-9 and TRBJ2-3 proteins, this CDR3 gives the full variable domain: DTGVSQNPRHKITKRGQNVTFRCDPISEHNRLYWYRQTLGQGPEFLTYFQNEAQLEKSRLLSDRFSAERPKGSFSTLEIQRTEQGDSAMYLCASNLGGAQYFGPGTRLTVL.